The T cell receptor beta chain described here comes from a study of CD8+CD57+ T cells in acquired aplastic anemia. Study-level findings and limits: A set of 25 to 35 CD8+ CDR3 sequences was shared between patients and controls, and these sequences appeared highly expressed in patients.

Deletions cut 7 bases from V and 0 bases from J, with 22 bases between. Germline-derived CDR1 and CDR2 are SGHVS and FQNEAQ. This CDR3 is built from 17 residues. Concerning this clonotype: What it binds is not known.

Genomic DNA provided the template from which TCR beta VDJ and CDR3 profiles were obtained. Each CDR3 protein is one row after TCRdb ran MiXCR on the reads. In the table there are roughly 200,000 distinct CDR3 sequences, approximately 60% of which are singletons. What was sequenced was sorted CD4+, CD8+, or CD8+CD57+ T cells (not recorded which) from PBMCs. The gene calls are TRBV7-8 and TRBJ2-7, with TRBD2 as a possible D gene (7 bases). The receptor was derived from a human donor in good health. The chain's CDR3 is CASTPLGGGAGSYEQYF. In DNA, the CDR3 is TGTGCCAGCACCCCCCTGGGTGGGGGGGCAGGCTCCTACGAGCAGTACTTC.